Below, 23 T cell receptor beta chains from the same sample are listed, as sequenced in a study of T cells after yellow fever vaccination. From the 5' RACE reads, TCRdb called clonotypes with MiXCR, one entry per CDR3 protein. The table includes about 210,000 distinct CDR3 sequences, approximately 3% detected once. Source: CD4+ T cells sorted from PBMCs, taken 10 days after the yellow fever booster vaccination. These receptors all stem from a man younger than 35 who received the YFV17D yellow fever vaccine.

The J gene is TRBJ2-7, the V gene TRBV3-1; TRBD1 matches at 7 bases. The junction had 4 bases not matched to a gene; V was cut back by 2 bases and J by 6 bases. CDR1 LGHDT and CDR2 YNNKEL come from the germline V gene (reference sequence). This CDR3 has 13 residues. The CDR3 DNA reads as TGTGCCAGCAGCCAATCGACAGGGACCGAGCAGTACTTC. This encodes CASSQSTGTEQYF.

V is TRBV7-2 and J is TRBJ1-2, with TRBD1 matching over 11 bases. V was clipped by 3 bases and J by 8 bases; unmatched bases: 8. This CDR3 is 15 amino acids long. From germline, CDR1 is SGHTA and CDR2 FQGNSA. The DNA of the CDR3 is TGTGCCAGCAGCTTTGGGACAGGGGGAAGTAGAGGCTACACCTTC. Protein: CASSFGTGGSRGYTF.

This clonotype was recorded at least ten times. A read error may produce the germline difference seen at one junction end. This chain connects TRBV7-7 to TRBJ2-2, with D possibly called TRBD1 or TRBD2 (5 bases each). The CDR3 runs to 15 residues. Germline CDR1 reads SSHAT; CDR2 reads FNYEAQ (reference sequence). The DNA for the CDR3 is TGTGCTAGCAGCCCCTTTGGTCGGGGCCCCGGGGAGCTGTTTTTT. Translation gives CASSPFGRGPGELFF.

This clonotype was recorded at least ten times. This chain connects TRBV6-1 to TRBJ2-3, with D hard to call. Trimming stripped 7 bases from V and 0 bases from J, with 5 bases between. CDR3 length: 12 residues. Germline lookup yields CDR1 MNHNS and CDR2 SASEGT. CDR3 amino acids: CASILSTDTQYF. DNA for the CDR3: TGTGCCAGCATCCTGAGCACAGATACGCAGTATTTT.

This clonotype has at least ten counts. V gene TRBV4-1 combines with J gene TRBJ2-5; a possible D gene is TRBD2 (5 bases). CDR1 MGHRA and CDR2 YSYEKL come from the germline V gene. V dropped 0 bases and J dropped 5 bases, with 10 bases sitting between them. The CDR3 totals 14 residues. The DNA of the CDR3 is TGCGCCAGCAGCCAAGAGCCGACGGGGGAGACCCAGTACTTC. Protein: CASSQEPTGETQYF.

This clonotype has a handful of counts. V and J are TRBV5-6 and TRBJ1-1, with D uncertain. V lost 1 base and J lost 0, with 7 bases in between. Germline V gene data show CDR1 as SGHDT and CDR2 as YYEEEE. The CDR3 has 14 residues. Here the CDR3 reads CASSLQAMNTEAFF. In DNA form, the CDR3 reads TGTGCCAGCAGCTTGCAGGCCATGAACACTGAAGCTTTCTTT.

The chain employs TRBV7-6 and TRBJ2-1, with D perhaps matching TRBD1 (6 bases). V lost 1 base to trimming and J lost 8 bases, with 18 bases between them. This CDR3 contains 16 residues. Germline V gives CDR1 SGHVS, CDR2 FNYEAQ. Written as DNA, the CDR3 is TGTGCCAGCAGCTTAGTTGGGGGCACAGGGCCCCATGAGCAGTTCTTC. This codes for CASSLVGGTGPHEQFF.

The chain joins TRBV20-1 to TRBJ1-4; D is uncertain. Trimming shortened V by 5 bases and J by 6 bases, and 16 bases separated the two germline ends. The CDR3 extends over 14 amino acids. Germline assignment: CDR1 DFQATT and CDR2 SNEGSKA (reference sequence). CDR3: CSAFRRRGDEKLFF. The CDR3 DNA follows: TGCAGTGCTTTCCGTCGTCGGGGTGATGAAAAACTGTTTTTT.

This clonotype has a count of ten or more. V gene TRBV27 combines with J gene TRBJ1-1; D remains unclear. The CDR3 covers 13 residues. Trimming shortened V by 3 bases and J by 4 bases, and 9 bases separated the two germline ends. The germline V gene encodes CDR1 MNHEY and CDR2 SMNVEV (reference sequence). CDR3: CASSFLGVTEAFF. The CDR3, as DNA: TGTGCCAGCAGTTTCTTGGGTGTCACTGAAGCTTTCTTT.

This CDR3 reads CATSDPGQRTDTQYF. The DNA of the CDR3 is TGTGCCACCAGTGACCCGGGACAGCGAACAGATACGCAGTATTTT. The chain joins TRBV24-1 to TRBJ2-3, with 7 bases matching TRBD1. Germline V gene data show CDR1 as KGHDR and CDR2 as SFDVKD. CDR3 size: 15 residues. Trimming at V came to 4 bases and at J to 3 bases, leaving 6 bases not matched to a gene.

The table lists this clonotype with a few counts. The chain couples TRBV12-3 or TRBV12-4 to TRBJ1-1, with no clear D. The CDR3 runs to 13 residues. Trimming shortened V by 5 bases and J by 1 base, and 8 bases separated the two germline ends. In DNA, the CDR3 is TGTGCCAGCAGTCCCTTTACGAACACTGAAGCTTTCTTT. Amino acids: CASSPFTNTEAFF.

The chain is built from TRBV19 and TRBJ1-2; D is possibly TRBD1 (6 bases). Germline V gene lookup returns CDR1 LNHDA and CDR2 SQIVND (reference sequence). This CDR3 contains 14 residues. Trimming left V 8 bases short and J 7 bases short, with 20 bases between. The CDR3 nucleotides are TGTGCCAGTCATATCTCAGGGGATATCGGTGGCTACACCTTC. Its protein is CASHISGDIGGYTF.

This clonotype was seen repeatedly, ten times or more. The rearrangement links TRBV6-5 to TRBJ2-1; D perhaps matches TRBD1 (6 bases). Germline assignment: CDR1 MNHEY and CDR2 SVGAGI. V was pared by 1 base and J by 5 bases, with 15 bases between. This CDR3 region has 16 residues. The CDR3 is CASSYWVGATDNEQFF. CDR3 DNA sequence: TGTGCCAGCAGTTACTGGGTGGGGGCCACCGACAATGAGCAGTTCTTC.

This sequence joins TRBV6-2 or TRBV6-3 and TRBJ2-3, with unresolved D. This CDR3 contains 12 residues. Germline CDR1 MNHEY, CDR2 SVGEGT. The germline V and J ends were trimmed by 5 bases and 6 bases, with 9 bases remaining between them. CDR3 in DNA: TGTGCCAGCAGTCCCTCCCAGGATACGCAGTATTTT. It is translated as CASSPSQDTQYF.

In its sample, this clonotype was seen many times. The V call is TRBV5-1, the J call TRBJ2-3; 8 positions match TRBD2. This CDR3 region has 15 residues. Losses at the gene ends were 1 base for V and 4 bases for J; bases not matched to a gene: 5. Germline V lookup: CDR1 SGHRS, CDR2 YFSETQ. The CDR3 sequence is CASSLLGTSADTQYF. As DNA, the CDR3 is TGCGCCAGCAGCTTGTTGGGGACTAGTGCAGATACGCAGTATTTT.

This clonotype has only a few counts. The rearrangement joins TRBV20-1 to TRBJ2-7; 8 positions agree with TRBD2. CDR3 length equals 14 residues. From germline, CDR1 is DFQATT and CDR2 SNEGSKA (reference sequence). V lost 3 bases and J lost 5; bases outside the gene matches: 9. Here the CDR3 DNA reads TGCAGTGCTAGGTCTCAGCGGGGGCCCGACGAGCAGTACTTC. Protein product: CSARSQRGPDEQYF.

This clonotype was picked up many times. The J gene is TRBJ2-5, the V gene TRBV7-2; 8 bases are shared with TRBD1. In germline, CDR1 is SGHTA, CDR2 FQGNSA. V lost 5 bases to trimming and J lost 3 bases; unmatched junction nucleotides: 11. This CDR3 is built from 16 residues. The CDR3 DNA reads TGTGCCAGCAGCCTTAGCATTGGACAGGGTGAAGAGACCCAGTACTTC. The encoded protein is CASSLSIGQGEETQYF.

This clonotype was seen a few times. The V gene is TRBV7-8, the J gene TRBJ1-2; 7 bases line up with TRBD1. This CDR3 spans 14 amino acids. CDR1 and CDR2 (germline): SGHVS, FQNEAQ. J was trimmed by 8 bases and V by 4 bases; bases with no gene match: 10. CDR3 sequence reads: CASSSTGTESGYTF. In nucleotides, the CDR3 is TGTGCCAGCAGCTCTACCGGGACAGAGAGCGGCTACACCTTC. The full variable domain, rest sourced from reference TRBV7-8 and TRBJ1-2, is GAGVSQSPRYKVAKRGQDVALRCDPISGHVSLFWYQQALGQGPEFLTYFQNEAQLDKSGLPSDRFFAERPEGSVSTLKIQRTQQEDSAVYLCASSSTGTESGYTFGSGTRLTVV.

The chain joins TRBV24-1 to TRBJ2-3, with TRBD2 matching 8 bases. Trimming removed 2 bases from V and 6 bases from J; junction bases left unmatched: 3. Germline V lookup: CDR1 KGHDR, CDR2 SFDVKD. This CDR3 spans 14 amino acids. In nucleotides, the CDR3 is TGTGCCACCAGTGATTCTAGGACTAGCGATACGCAGTATTTT. This sequence encodes CATSDSRTSDTQYF.

The sample holds a few counts of this clonotype. The chain carries TRBV7-2 and TRBJ2-4; tentative D call: TRBD2 (5 bases). CDR3 length: 14 amino acids. Germline loops: CDR1 SGHTA, CDR2 FQGNSA. V gave up 5 bases and J gave up 7 bases, with 15 bases separating them. The CDR3 is CASSLDSPVNIQYF. DNA of the CDR3: TGTGCCAGCAGCCTGGACTCTCCAGTCAACATTCAGTACTTC.

The chain employs TRBV5-1 and TRBJ2-3, with unresolved D. CDR3 length equals 16 residues. Trimming took 0 bases from V and 5 from J, leaving 16 bases between them. Germline V gene data show CDR1 as SGHRS and CDR2 as YFSETQ. In DNA form, the CDR3 reads TGCGCCAGCAGCTTGGTACGGCACCGCCCGGTAGATACGCAGTATTTT. Translation gives CASSLVRHRPVDTQYF.

This clonotype turned up a few times. This chain joins TRBV7-2 and TRBJ2-3, with D uncertain. The germline V and J ends were trimmed by 6 bases and 13 bases, with 20 bases remaining between them. The CDR3 has 13 residues. Germline V gene lookup returns CDR1 SGHTA and CDR2 FQGNSA. The CDR3 DNA reads as TGTGCCAGCAGTCCCGGGCCTGCGGTGCACAAGTATTTT. It encodes CASSPGPAVHKYF.

This clonotype was counted at least ten times. The CDR3: CASSIDADYGYTF. As DNA, the CDR3 is TGCGCCAGCAGCATAGATGCGGACTATGGCTACACCTTC. The rearrangement links TRBV5-1 to TRBJ1-2; D gene unclear. The CDR3 spans 13 residues. Germline V gives CDR1 SGHRS, CDR2 YFSETQ. V lost 4 bases and J 3 bases, leaving 10 bases between the germline ends.